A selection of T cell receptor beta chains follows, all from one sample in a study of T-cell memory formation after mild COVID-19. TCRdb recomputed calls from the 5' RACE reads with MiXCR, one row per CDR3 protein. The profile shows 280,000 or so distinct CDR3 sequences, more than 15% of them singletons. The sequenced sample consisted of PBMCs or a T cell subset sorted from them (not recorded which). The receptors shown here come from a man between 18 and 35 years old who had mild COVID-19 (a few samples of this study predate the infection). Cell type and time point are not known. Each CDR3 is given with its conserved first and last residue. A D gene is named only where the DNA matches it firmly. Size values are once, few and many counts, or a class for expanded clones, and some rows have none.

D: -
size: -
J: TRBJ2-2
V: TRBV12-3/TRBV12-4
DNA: TGTGCCAGCAGTTTACACAGGGAGGGTTCCGGGGAGCTGTTTTTT
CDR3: CASSLHREGSGELFF

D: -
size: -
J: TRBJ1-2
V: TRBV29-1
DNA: TGCAGCGTTCGCAGCAGGCCATCATTCTATGGCTACACCTTC
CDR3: CSVRSRPSFYGYTF

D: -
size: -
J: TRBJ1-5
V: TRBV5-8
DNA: TGTGCCAGCAGCTTGGCCAATCAGCCCCAGCATTTT
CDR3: CASSLANQPQHF

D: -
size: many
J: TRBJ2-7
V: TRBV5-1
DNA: TGCGCCAGCAGCTTGGAGGCAGGGGTCTACGAGCAGTACTTC
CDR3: CASSLEAGVYEQYF

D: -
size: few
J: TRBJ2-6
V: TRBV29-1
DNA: TGCAGCGCAGCCGAGGCCTACTCTGGGGCCAACGTCCTGACTTTC
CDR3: CSAAEAYSGANVLTF

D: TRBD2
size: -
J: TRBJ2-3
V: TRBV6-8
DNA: TGTGCCCGCCGGGCGGGACTAGCTGAAGATACGCAGTATTTT
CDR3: CARRAGLAEDTQYF

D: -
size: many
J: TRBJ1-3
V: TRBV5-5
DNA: TGTGCCAGCCACCAATCGGGGACCCCTATAAACACCATATATTTT
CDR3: CASHQSGTPINTIYF

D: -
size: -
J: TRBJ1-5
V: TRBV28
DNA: TGTGCCGCAGACGGTTCAAATCAGCCCCAGCATTTT
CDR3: CAADGSNQPQHF

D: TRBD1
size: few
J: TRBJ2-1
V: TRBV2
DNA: TGTGCCAGGGAGGACAGGGCCTTATACAATGAGCAGTTCTTC
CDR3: CAREDRALYNEQFF

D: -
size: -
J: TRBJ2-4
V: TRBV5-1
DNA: TGCGCCAGCAGCTTGGATACCTGGGCAGGCGCCGCGAACATTCAGTACTTC
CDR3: CASSLDTWAGAANIQYF

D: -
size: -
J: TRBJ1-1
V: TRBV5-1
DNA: TGCGCCAGCAGCGAAATGACAGGGAACACTGAAGCTTTCTTT
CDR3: CASSEMTGNTEAFF